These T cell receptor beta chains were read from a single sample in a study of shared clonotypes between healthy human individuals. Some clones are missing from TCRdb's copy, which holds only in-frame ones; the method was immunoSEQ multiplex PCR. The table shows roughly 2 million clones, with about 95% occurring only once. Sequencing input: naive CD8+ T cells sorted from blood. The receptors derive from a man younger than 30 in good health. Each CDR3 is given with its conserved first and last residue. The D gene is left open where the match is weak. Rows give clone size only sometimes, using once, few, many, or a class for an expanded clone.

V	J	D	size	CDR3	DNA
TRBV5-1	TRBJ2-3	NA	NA	CASSQAGPDTQYF	TGCGCCAGCAGCCAGGCAGGGCCAGATACGCAGTATTTT
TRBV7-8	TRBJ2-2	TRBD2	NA	CASSIERGLVGELFF	TGTGCCAGCAGTATCGAGCGGGGGCTTGTCGGGGAGCTGTTTTTT
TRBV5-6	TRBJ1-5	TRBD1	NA	CASSLDRGLGEGQPQHF	TGTGCCAGCAGCTTGGACAGGGGGCTAGGAGAAGGTCAGCCCCAGCATTTT
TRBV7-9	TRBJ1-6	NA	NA	CASSDTGNSPLHF	TGTGCCAGCAGCGACACAGGGAATTCACCCCTCCACTTT
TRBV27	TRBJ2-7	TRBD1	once	CASSPGTAYEQYF	TGTGCCAGCAGTCCGGGGACAGCCTACGAGCAGTACTTC
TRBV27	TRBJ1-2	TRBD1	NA	CASSAGQGLARYTF	TGTGCCAGCAGTGCGGGACAGGGGCTCGCGCGGTACACCTTC
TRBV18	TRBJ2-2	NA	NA	CASSPLVRIIAGELFF	TGTGCCAGCTCACCACTTGTAAGGATTATCGCCGGGGAGCTGTTTTTT
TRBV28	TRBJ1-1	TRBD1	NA	CASSPIIPQGIKNTEAFF	TGTGCCAGCAGTCCCATCATCCCACAGGGGATAAAGAACACTGAAGCTTTCTTT
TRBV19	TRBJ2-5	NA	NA	CASSISPNQETQYF	TGTGCCAGTAGTATCAGCCCTAACCAAGAGACCCAGTACTTC
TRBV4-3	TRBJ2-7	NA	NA	CASSQGINGYEQYF	TGCGCCAGCAGCCAGGGTATTAACGGCTACGAGCAGTACTTC
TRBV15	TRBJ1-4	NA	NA	CATSREGHEKLFF	TGTGCCACCAGCAGAGAAGGCCACGAAAAACTGTTTTTT
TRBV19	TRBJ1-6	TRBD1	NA	CASSITGGFSPLHF	TGTGCCAGTAGTATTACAGGGGGATTTTCACCCCTCCACTTT
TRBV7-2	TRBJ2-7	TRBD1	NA	CASSLGRDRSYEQYF	TGTGCCAGCAGCTTAGGCCGGGACAGAAGTTACGAGCAGTACTTC
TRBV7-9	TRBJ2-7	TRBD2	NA	CASSFTTGLAGYEQYF	TGTGCCAGCAGCTTTACCACCGGACTAGCGGGATACGAGCAGTACTTC
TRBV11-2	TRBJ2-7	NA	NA	CASSLGSSEQYF	TGTGCCAGCAGCTTAGGGTCTAGCGAGCAGTACTTC
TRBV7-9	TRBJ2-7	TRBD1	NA	CASSLKRGLHYEQYF	TGTGCCAGCAGCTTAAAAAGGGGGCTTCATTACGAGCAGTACTTC
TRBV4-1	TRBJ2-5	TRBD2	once	CASSLSTGGRETQYF	TGCGCCAGCAGCCTATCGACGGGAGGGCGGGAGACCCAGTACTTC
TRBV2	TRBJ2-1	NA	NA	CASTDLGGTYNEQFF	TGTGCCAGCACCGACTTGGGCGGGACTTACAATGAGCAGTTCTTC
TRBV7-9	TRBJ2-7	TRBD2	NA	CASSLKSGTSYEQYF	TGTGCCAGCAGCCTCAAAAGCGGGACCTCCTACGAGCAGTACTTC
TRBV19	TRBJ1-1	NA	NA	CASSPSFLMNTEAFF	TGTGCCAGTAGCCCCAGTTTCCTCATGAACACTGAAGCTTTCTTT
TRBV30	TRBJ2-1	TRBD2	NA	CAWSGLAGGSYNEQFF	TGTGCCTGGAGTGGTTTAGCGGGAGGCTCCTACAATGAGCAGTTCTTC
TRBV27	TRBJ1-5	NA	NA	CASSLRDSNQPQHF	TGTGCCAGCAGTTTACGGGATAGCAATCAGCCCCAGCATTTT
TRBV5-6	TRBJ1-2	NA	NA	CASSLRAGVANYGYTF	TGTGCCAGCAGCTTGCGGGCGGGGGTGGCTAACTATGGCTACACCTTC
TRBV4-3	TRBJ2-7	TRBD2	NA	CASSQDRSVAGEYEQYF	TGCGCCAGCAGCCAAGATCGGTCAGTAGCGGGAGAATACGAGCAGTACTTC
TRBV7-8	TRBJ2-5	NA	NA	CASSPGGREYFQETQYF	TGTGCCAGCAGCCCGGGGGGCAGGGAGTATTTCCAAGAGACCCAGTACTTC